Each of the 17 T cell receptor beta chains below was sequenced from the same sample in a study of CD8+ T cells in alopecia areata (dated by TCRdb to the late 2010s). The time point label corresponds to: roughly 27 days on oral tofacitinib. According to the study, the label for this sample's treatment or condition signals: oral pan-JAK inhibitor, 5-10 mg twice daily. Library preparation was by the immunoSEQ multiplex PCR assay. RNA was extracted from all samples and reverse transcribed into cDNA as template for TCR sequencing. TCRdb mirrors the immuneACCESS table, restricted to in-frame sequences. Some clones are absent from its copies; in checked studies, under half trace to an unresolved V gene, and the reason for the others is unknown. The sample table shows about 120,000 clones, and 53% are seen once. The top ten constitute roughly 0.5% of the sample. The sequencing used CD4+ T cells sorted from blood, collected at week 4, from a patient treated with tofacitinib. All receptors come from a human donor with alopecia areata.

V gene TRBV30 combines with J gene TRBJ2-6; D is undetermined. This CDR3 is built from 14 residues. Trimming stripped 7 bases from V and 0 bases from J, with 10 bases between. CDR1 GTSNPN and CDR2 SVGIG come from the germline V gene (reference sequence). In nucleotides, the CDR3 is TGTGCCTTCGACCCCCCCTCTGGGGCCAACGTCCTGACTTTC. It yields the protein CAFDPPSGANVLTF.

The J gene is TRBJ1-5, the V gene TRBV29-1, with TRBD1 identical over 7 bases. The germline gives CDR1 SQVTM, CDR2 ANQGSEA. This CDR3 comprises 15 residues. Unmatched junction bases numbered 8, after V lost 6 bases and J lost 0 bases. The CDR3 nucleotides are TGCAGCGTCCGCTCAAACAGGGGTAGCAATCAGCCCCAGCATTTT. Translation gives CSVRSNRGSNQPQHF.

This sequence joins TRBV29-1 and TRBJ1-1; TRBD1 aligns across 8 bases. V dropped 6 bases and J dropped 0; count of bases not matched to a gene: 6. The germline gives CDR1 SQVTM, CDR2 ANQGSEA. This CDR3 spans 14 amino acids. The CDR3 here is CSVGQGFMNTEAFF. The CDR3 DNA reads TGCAGCGTAGGACAGGGTTTCATGAACACTGAAGCTTTCTTT.

The rearrangement joins TRBV29-1 to TRBJ1-2; D is uncertain. The CDR3 is made up of 13 amino acids. Germline V gives CDR1 SQVTM, CDR2 ANQGSEA. The V and J ends lost 4 bases and 2 bases respectively, with 11 bases between them. The CDR3 sequence: CSVVGVLNYGYTF. In nucleotides, the CDR3 is TGCAGCGTTGTCGGGGTCCTGAACTATGGCTACACCTTC.

The chain links TRBV27 to TRBJ2-3; D is possibly TRBD1 or TRBD2 (5 bases each). CDR3 length: 15 amino acids. In germline, CDR1 is MNHEY, CDR2 SMNVEV (reference sequence). V was trimmed by 5 bases and J by 2 bases, leaving 14 bases between them. The DNA of the CDR3 is TGTGCCAGCAGTGCAGGGACGGTACACACAGATACGCAGTATTTT. Protein sequence: CASSAGTVHTDTQYF.

The V call is TRBV30, the J call TRBJ1-1; a weak D match, TRBD1 (6 bases). The CDR3 runs to 17 residues. Germline CDR1 is GTSNPN and CDR2 is SVGIG (reference sequence). V lost 5 bases and J lost 1, with 23 bases in between. This CDR3 reads CAWGEQGLGLWNTEAFF. CDR3 in DNA: TGTGCCTGGGGTGAACAGGGACTTGGGCTTTGGAACACTGAAGCTTTCTTT.

The chain carries TRBV29-1 and TRBJ2-3, with a possible D match to TRBD2 (6 bases). The germline gives CDR1 SQVTM, CDR2 ANQGSEA. Deletions cut 7 bases from V and 0 bases from J, with 14 bases between. The CDR3 sequence is 14 residues long. CDR3 residues: CSALPGESTDTQYF. As DNA, the CDR3 is TGCAGCGCTCTCCCGGGGGAAAGCACAGATACGCAGTATTTT.

The chain uses TRBV15 and TRBJ1-2, with D possibly matching TRBD1 (5 bases). This CDR3 has 13 amino acids. Germline V gene data show CDR1 as LNHNV and CDR2 as YYDKDF (reference sequence). V lost 5 bases to trimming and J lost 2 bases, with 9 bases between them. The CDR3 sequence: CATSPTANYGYTF. CDR3 nucleotide sequence: TGTGCCACCAGCCCGACAGCGAACTATGGCTACACCTTC.

The rearrangement uses TRBV4-2 and TRBJ2-7; the D is unclear. This CDR3 contains 11 residues. Between the trimmed V and J ends, which lost 1 base and 6 bases, there was a span of 4 bases. From germline, CDR1 is LGHNA and CDR2 YNFKEQ. The CDR3 DNA reads as TGTGCCAGCAGCCAAGCAGGCGAGCAGTACTTC. This sequence encodes CASSQAGEQYF.

The chain recombines TRBV7-9 with TRBJ2-4, with D uncertain. In germline, CDR1 is SEHNR, CDR2 FQNEAQ (reference sequence). V lost 0 bases to trimming and J lost 8 bases, with 8 bases between them. There are 13 residues in the CDR3. CDR3 DNA sequence: TGTGCCAGCAGCTTAGCAGATCGGGACATTCAGTACTTC. Translating gives CASSLADRDIQYF.

This clone occurred a few times. This chain connects TRBV28 to TRBJ1-4, with D perhaps matching TRBD1 (5 bases). The V end was cut by 11 bases, the J end by 6 bases, with 13 bases between. Germline-derived CDR1 and CDR2 are MDHEN and SYDVKM. CDR3 length: 12 residues. The CDR3 region is CAGGRGDEKLFF. The CDR3 coding sequence is TGTGCCGGGGGAAGGGGTGATGAAAAACTGTTTTTT.

The V call is TRBV7-9, the J call TRBJ2-5; TRBD2 matches at 9 bases. Germline V gives CDR1 SEHNR, CDR2 FQNEAQ (reference sequence). With 7 bases clipped from V and 7 bases from J, the junction kept 13 bases outside the gene matches. This CDR3 has 15 amino acids. CDR3 bases: TGTGCCAGCAACCAAGCGGGAGGCGGCCCACCGACCCAGTACTTC. Translated: CASNQAGGGPPTQYF.

The J gene is TRBJ2-1, the V gene TRBV9; no definite D call. This CDR3 region has 12 residues. Germline-derived CDR1 and CDR2 are SGDLS and YYNGEE. V lost 0 bases, J lost 9 bases, and 7 bases lay in between. DNA for the CDR3: TGTGCCAGCAGCGTAGGTATCAGTGAGCAGTTCTTC. It codes for CASSVGISEQFF. Based on the CDR3 plus reference TRBV9 and TRBJ2-1, the full variable domain is DSGVTQTPKHLITATGQRVTLRCSPRSGDLSVYWYQQSLDQGLQFLIQYYNGEERAKGNILERFSAQQFPDLHSELNLSSLELGDSALYFCASSVGISEQFFGPGTRLTVL.

The chain employs TRBV30 and TRBJ1-2, with D perhaps matching TRBD1 (5 bases). The CDR3 sequence is 16 residues long. With 0 bases removed from V and 1 base from J, the gap between germline ends came to 15 bases. Germline values: CDR1 GTSNPN, CDR2 SVGIG (reference sequence). CDR3 coding DNA: TGTGCCTGGAGTGTACCGGGGGGACTTCTTAACTATGGCTACACCTTC. Translated, it gives CAWSVPGGLLNYGYTF.

This clone is labeled as medium-sized. The V gene is TRBV10-3, the J gene TRBJ2-2; D perhaps matches TRBD1 (6 bases). The CDR3 has 14 amino acids. V was shortened by 3 bases and J by 3 bases, with 8 bases between the two germline ends. Germline CDR1 reads ENHRY; CDR2 reads SYGVKD. The CDR3 region has the DNA TGTGCCATCAGTGACGCAGGGGACACCGGGGAGCTGTTTTTT. Residues: CAISDAGDTGELFF.

The chain links TRBV4-1 to TRBJ2-7; D uncertain. This CDR3 spans 14 amino acids. Trimming shortened V by 1 base and J by 1 base, and 8 bases separated the two germline ends. Germline lookup yields CDR1 MGHRA and CDR2 YSYEKL. The CDR3 sequence is CASSQVPESYEQYF. CDR3 coding DNA: TGCGCCAGCAGCCAAGTCCCAGAATCCTACGAGCAGTACTTC.

The rearrangement uses TRBV7-9 and TRBJ1-1, with 7 bases identical to TRBD1. The CDR3 is made up of 14 amino acids. V trimming: 3 bases; J trimming: 3 bases; junction bases outside the gene matches: 4. Germline V lookup: CDR1 SEHNR, CDR2 FQNEAQ (reference sequence). CDR3 amino acids: CASSFAGGDTEAFF. The CDR3 nucleotides are TGTGCCAGCAGCTTTGCAGGGGGGGACACTGAAGCTTTCTTT.